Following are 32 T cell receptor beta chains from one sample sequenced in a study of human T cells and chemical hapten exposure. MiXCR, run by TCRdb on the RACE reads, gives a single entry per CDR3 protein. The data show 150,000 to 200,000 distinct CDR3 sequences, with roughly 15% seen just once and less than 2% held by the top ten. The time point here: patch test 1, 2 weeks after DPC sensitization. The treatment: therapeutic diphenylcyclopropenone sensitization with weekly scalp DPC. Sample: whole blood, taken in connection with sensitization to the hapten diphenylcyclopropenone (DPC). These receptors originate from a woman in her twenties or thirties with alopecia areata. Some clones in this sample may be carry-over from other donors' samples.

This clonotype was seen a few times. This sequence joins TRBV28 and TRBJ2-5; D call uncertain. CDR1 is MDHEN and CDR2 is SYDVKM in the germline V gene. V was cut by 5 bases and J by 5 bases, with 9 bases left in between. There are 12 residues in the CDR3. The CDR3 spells CASSPTSETQYF. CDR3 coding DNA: TGTGCCAGCAGTCCGACGTCGGAGACCCAGTACTTC.

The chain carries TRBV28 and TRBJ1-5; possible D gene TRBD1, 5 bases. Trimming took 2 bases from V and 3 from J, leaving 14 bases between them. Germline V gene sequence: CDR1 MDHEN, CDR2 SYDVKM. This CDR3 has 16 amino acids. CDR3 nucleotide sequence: TGTGCCAGCAGTTTACGGGCTGGACAAATCAATCAGCCCCAGCATTTT. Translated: CASSLRAGQINQPQHF.

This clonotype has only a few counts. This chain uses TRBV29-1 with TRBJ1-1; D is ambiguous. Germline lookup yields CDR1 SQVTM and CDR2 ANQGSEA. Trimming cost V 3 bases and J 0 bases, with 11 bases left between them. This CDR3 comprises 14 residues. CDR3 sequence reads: CSVDATGMNTEAFF. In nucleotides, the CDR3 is TGCAGCGTTGACGCCACCGGGATGAACACTGAAGCTTTCTTT.

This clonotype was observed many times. The CDR3 here is CASSPALGDLRNEQFF. The DNA for the CDR3 is TGTGCCAGCAGTCCAGCGTTGGGTGACTTGAGGAATGAGCAGTTCTTC. V and J are TRBV28 and TRBJ2-1; D gene unclear. This CDR3 has 16 amino acids. Germline V lookup: CDR1 MDHEN, CDR2 SYDVKM. The ends were cut back, 5 bases at V and 7 bases at J, with 21 bases in the middle.

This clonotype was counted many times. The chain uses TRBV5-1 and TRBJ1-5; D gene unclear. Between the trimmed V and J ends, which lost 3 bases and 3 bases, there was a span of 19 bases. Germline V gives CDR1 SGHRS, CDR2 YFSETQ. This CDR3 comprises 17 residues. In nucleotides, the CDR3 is TGCGCCAGCAGCTCGAAGCCAATGGGGAGGGCCAATCAGCCCCAGCATTTT. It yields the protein CASSSKPMGRANQPQHF. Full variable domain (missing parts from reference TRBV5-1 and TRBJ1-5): KAGVTQTPRYLIKTRGQQVTLSCSPISGHRSVSWYQQTPGQGLQFLFEYFSETQRNKGNFPGRFSGRQFSNSRSEMNVSTLELGDSALYLCASSSKPMGRANQPQHFGDGTRLSIL.

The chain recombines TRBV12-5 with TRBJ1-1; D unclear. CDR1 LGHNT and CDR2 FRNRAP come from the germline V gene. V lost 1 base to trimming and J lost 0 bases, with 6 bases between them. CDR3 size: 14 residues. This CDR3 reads CASGLAEMNTEAFF. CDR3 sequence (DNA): TGTGCTAGTGGTTTGGCCGAGATGAACACTGAAGCTTTCTTT.

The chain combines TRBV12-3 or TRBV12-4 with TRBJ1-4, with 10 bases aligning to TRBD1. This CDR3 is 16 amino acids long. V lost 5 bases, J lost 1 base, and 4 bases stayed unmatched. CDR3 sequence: CASSLGDRGTNEKLFF. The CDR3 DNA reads TGTGCCAGCAGTCTGGGGGACAGGGGAACTAATGAAAAACTGTTTTTT.

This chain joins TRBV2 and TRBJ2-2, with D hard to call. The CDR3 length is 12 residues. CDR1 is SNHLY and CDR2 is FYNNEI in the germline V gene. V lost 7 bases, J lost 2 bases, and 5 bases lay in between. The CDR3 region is CASTDNTGELFF. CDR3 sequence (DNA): TGTGCCAGCACCGACAACACCGGGGAGCTGTTTTTT. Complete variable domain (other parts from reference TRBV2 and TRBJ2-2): EPEVTQTPSHQVTQMGQEVILRCVPISNHLYFYWYRQILGQKVEFLVSFYNNEISEKSEIFDDQFSVERPDGSNFTLKIRSTKLEDSAMYFCASTDNTGELFFGEGSRLTVL.

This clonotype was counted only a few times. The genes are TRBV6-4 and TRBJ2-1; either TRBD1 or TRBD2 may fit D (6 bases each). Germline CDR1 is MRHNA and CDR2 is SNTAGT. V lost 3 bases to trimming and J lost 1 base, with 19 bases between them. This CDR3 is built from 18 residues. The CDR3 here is CASSEVGLEGESYNEQFF. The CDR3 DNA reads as TGTGCCAGCAGTGAAGTAGGGCTGGAGGGGGAGTCCTACAATGAGCAGTTCTTC.

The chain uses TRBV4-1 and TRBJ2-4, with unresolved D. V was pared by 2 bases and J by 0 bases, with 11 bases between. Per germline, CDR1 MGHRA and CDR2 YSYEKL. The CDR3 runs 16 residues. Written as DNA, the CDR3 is TGCGCCAGCAGCCAACCCGCCCAGGTAGCCAAAAACATTCAGTACTTC. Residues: CASSQPAQVAKNIQYF.

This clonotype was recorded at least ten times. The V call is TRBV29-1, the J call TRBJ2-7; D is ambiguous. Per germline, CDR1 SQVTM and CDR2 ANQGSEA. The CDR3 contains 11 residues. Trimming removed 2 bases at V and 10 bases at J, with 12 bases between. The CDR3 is CSVETLGGQYF. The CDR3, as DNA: TGCAGCGTTGAAACCCTTGGTGGTCAGTACTTC.

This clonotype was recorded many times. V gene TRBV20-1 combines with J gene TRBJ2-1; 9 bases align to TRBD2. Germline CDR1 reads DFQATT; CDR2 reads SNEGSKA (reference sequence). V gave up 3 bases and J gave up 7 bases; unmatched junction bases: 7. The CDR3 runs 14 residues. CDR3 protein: CSASAGGPRNEQFF. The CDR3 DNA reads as TGCAGTGCTAGTGCGGGAGGGCCTCGTAATGAGCAGTTCTTC.

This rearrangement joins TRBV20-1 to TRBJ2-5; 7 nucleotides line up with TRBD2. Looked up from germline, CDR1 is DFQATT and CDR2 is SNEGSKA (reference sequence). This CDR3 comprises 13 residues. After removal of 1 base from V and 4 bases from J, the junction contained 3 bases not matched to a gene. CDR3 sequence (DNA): TGCAGTGCTAGAGCGACTAGCTTAGAGACCCAGTACTTC. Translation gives CSARATSLETQYF.

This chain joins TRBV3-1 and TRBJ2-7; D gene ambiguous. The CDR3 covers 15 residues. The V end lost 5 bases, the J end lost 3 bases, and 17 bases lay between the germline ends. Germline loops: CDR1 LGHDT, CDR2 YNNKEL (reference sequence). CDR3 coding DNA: TGTGCCAGCAGCTCAAACAGCTTCCTAAGCTACGAGCAGTACTTC. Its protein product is CASSSNSFLSYEQYF.

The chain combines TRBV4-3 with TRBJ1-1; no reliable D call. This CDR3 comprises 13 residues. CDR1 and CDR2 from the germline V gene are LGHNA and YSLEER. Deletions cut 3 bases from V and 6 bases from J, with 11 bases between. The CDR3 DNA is TGCGCCAGCAGCCAGGTCCCATTCTCTGAAGCTTTCTTT. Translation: CASSQVPFSEAFF.

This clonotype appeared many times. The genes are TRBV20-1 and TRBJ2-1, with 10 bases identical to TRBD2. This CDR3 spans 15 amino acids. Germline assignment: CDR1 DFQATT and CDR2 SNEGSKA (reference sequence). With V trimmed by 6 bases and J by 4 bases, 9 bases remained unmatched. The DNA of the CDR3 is TGCAGTGCCCTGGGTAGCGGGGGGAGATACAATGAGCAGTTCTTC. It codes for CSALGSGGRYNEQFF.

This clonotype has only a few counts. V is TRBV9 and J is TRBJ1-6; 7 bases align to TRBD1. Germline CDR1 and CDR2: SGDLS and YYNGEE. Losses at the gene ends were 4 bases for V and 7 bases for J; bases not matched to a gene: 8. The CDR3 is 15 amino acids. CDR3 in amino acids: CASSSDGTDNSPLHF. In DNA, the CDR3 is TGTGCCAGCAGCTCCGACGGGACAGACAATTCACCCCTCCACTTT.

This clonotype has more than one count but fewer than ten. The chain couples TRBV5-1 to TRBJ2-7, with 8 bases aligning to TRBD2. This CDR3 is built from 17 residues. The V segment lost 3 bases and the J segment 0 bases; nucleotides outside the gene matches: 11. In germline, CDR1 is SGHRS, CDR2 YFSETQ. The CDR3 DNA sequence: TGCGCCAGCAGCTGGGCGCCTAGCGGGCGATTCTCCTACGAGCAGTACTTC. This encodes CASSWAPSGRFSYEQYF.

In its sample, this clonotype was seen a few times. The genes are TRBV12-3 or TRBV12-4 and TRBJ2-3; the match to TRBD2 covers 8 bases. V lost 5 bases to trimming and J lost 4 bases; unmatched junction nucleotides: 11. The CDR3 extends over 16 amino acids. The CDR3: CASSPTSGGRADTQYF. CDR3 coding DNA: TGTGCCAGCAGTCCCACGAGCGGGGGAAGGGCAGATACGCAGTATTTT.

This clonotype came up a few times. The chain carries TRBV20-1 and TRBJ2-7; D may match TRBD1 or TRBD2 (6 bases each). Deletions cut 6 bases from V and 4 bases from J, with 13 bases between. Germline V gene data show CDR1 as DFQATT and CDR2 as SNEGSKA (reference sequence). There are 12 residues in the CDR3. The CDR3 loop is CSAPEGGYEQYF. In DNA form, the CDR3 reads TGCAGTGCCCCGGAGGGGGGATACGAGCAGTACTTC.

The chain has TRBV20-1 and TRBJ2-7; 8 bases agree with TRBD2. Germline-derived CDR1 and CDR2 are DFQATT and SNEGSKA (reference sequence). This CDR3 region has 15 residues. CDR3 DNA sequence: TGCAGGCCCAAGGGGAGGCGGGAGGCCTCCTACGAGCAGTACTTC. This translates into CRPKGRREASYEQYF.

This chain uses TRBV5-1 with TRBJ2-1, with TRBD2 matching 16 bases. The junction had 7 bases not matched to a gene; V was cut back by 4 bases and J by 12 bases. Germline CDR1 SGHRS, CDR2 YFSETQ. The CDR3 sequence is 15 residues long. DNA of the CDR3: TGCGCCAGCAGCCTTGGGACTAGCGGGAGGGCCGGGCAGTTCTTC. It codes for CASSLGTSGRAGQFF.

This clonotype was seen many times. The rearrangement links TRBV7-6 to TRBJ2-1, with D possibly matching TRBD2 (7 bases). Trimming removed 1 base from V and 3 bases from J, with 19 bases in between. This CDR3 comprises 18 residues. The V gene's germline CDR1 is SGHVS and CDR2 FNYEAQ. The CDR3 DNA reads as TGTGCCAGCAGCTTAGACCATCCCGCGGGGGCCCTCTACAATGAGCAGTTCTTC. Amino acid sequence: CASSLDHPAGALYNEQFF.

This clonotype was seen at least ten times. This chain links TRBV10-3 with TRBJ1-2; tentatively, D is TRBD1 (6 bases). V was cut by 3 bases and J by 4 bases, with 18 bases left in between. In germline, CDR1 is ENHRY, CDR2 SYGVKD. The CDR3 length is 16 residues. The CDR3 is CAISDSVQGPLYGYTF. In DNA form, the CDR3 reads TGTGCCATCAGTGACTCGGTCCAGGGGCCCCTCTATGGCTACACCTTC.

The CDR3 spells CSVGAAGSYEQYF. The CDR3 DNA sequence: TGCAGCGTTGGGGCAGCCGGCTCCTACGAGCAGTACTTC. The rearrangement uses TRBV29-1 and TRBJ2-7; no clear D gene. The CDR3 spans 13 residues. Germline CDR1 is SQVTM and CDR2 is ANQGSEA. Trimming removed 4 bases at V and 0 bases at J, with 10 bases between.

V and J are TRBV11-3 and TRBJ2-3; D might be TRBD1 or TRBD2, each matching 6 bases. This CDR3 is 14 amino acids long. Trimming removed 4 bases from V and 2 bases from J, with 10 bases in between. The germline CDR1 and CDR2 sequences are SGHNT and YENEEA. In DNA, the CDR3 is TGTGCCAGCAGCTCGGGGGCTCCCACAGATACGCAGTATTTT. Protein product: CASSSGAPTDTQYF.

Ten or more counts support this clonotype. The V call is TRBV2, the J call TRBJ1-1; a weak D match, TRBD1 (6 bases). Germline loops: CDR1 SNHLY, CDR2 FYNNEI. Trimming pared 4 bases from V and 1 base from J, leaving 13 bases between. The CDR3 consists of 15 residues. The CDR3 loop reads CASSGIRGQNTEAFF. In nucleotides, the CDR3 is TGTGCCAGCAGTGGGATTCGGGGGCAGAACACTGAAGCTTTCTTT.

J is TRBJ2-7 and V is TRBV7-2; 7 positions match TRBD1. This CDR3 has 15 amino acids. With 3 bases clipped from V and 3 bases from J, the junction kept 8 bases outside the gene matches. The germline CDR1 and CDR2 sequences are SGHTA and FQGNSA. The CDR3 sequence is CASSFLSGQYYEQYF. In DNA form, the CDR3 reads TGTGCCAGCAGCTTTCTTTCGGGACAGTACTACGAGCAGTACTTC.

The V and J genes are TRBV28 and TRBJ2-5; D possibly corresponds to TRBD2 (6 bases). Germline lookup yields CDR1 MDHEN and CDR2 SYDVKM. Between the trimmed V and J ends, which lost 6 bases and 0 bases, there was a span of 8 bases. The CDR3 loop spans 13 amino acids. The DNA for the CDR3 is TGTGCCAGCAGCTCGGGGGACCAAGAGACCCAGTACTTC. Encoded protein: CASSSGDQETQYF.

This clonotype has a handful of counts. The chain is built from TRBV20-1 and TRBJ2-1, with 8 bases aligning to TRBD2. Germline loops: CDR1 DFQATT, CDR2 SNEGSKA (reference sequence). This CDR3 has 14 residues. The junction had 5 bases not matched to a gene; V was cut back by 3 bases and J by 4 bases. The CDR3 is CSASAGGRYNEQFF. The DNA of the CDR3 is TGCAGTGCTAGTGCGGGGGGCCGTTACAATGAGCAGTTCTTC.

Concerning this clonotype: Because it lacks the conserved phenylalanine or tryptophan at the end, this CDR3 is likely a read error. The CDR3 nucleotides are TGTGCCACCAGTGATTTTACGGGGAGTGGCTACACCTAC. Residues: CATSDFTGSGYTY. The V call is TRBV24-1, the J call TRBJ1-2; D not certain. The CDR3 covers 13 residues. From germline, CDR1 is KGHDR and CDR2 SFDVKD. The V and J ends lost 1 base and 7 bases respectively, with 9 bases between them.

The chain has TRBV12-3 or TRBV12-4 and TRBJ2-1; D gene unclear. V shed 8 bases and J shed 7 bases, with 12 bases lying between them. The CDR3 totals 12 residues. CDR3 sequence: CASGIKSNEQFF. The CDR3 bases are TGTGCCAGCGGCATCAAATCTAATGAGCAGTTCTTC.